A single sample gave rise to the 22 T cell receptor beta chains below, sequenced in a study of CD8 T cells in ankylosing spondylitis. From the 5' RACE reads, TCRdb called clonotypes with MiXCR, one entry per CDR3 protein. The table includes 150,000 to 200,000 distinct CDR3 sequences, around a tenth detected once. Specimen: blood, either unsorted or a sorted T cell fraction (not recorded which). Receptors were obtained from a male donor with ankylosing spondylitis or in good health (not recorded which).

This clonotype was recorded at least ten times. V gene TRBV6-1 combines with J gene TRBJ2-1, with TRBD2 identical over 12 bases. Germline CDR1 and CDR2: MNHNS and SASEGT. With V trimmed by 6 bases and J by 6 bases, 0 bases remained unmatched. This CDR3 comprises 13 residues. The CDR3 bases are TGTGCCAGCAGACTAGCGGGAGGCAATGAGCAGTTCTTC. Encoded protein: CASRLAGGNEQFF.

For this clonotype: A much more abundant neighbour one base away suggests this may be a read error. The genes are TRBV6-1 and TRBJ2-3; a possible D gene is TRBD2 (5 bases). The germline V gene encodes CDR1 MNHNS and CDR2 SASEGT. With 7 bases removed from V and 1 base from J, the gap between germline ends came to 12 bases. The CDR3 is made up of 14 amino acids. The CDR3 region has the DNA TGTGCCAGCACCTTTAACGGGGGCACAGATACGCAGTATTTT. It yields the protein CASTFNGGTDTQYF.

This clonotype was seen repeatedly, ten times or more. The V call is TRBV29-1, the J call TRBJ1-4; D is unresolved. CDR3 size: 11 residues. CDR1 SQVTM and CDR2 ANQGSEA come from the germline V gene. Trimming cost V 4 bases and J 3 bases, with 3 bases left between them. The CDR3 sequence: CSVVANEKLFF. As DNA, the CDR3 is TGCAGCGTTGTGGCTAATGAAAAACTGTTTTTT.

This clonotype was picked up many times. The V and J genes are TRBV6-5 and TRBJ1-6; D gene uncertain. There are 15 residues in the CDR3. Trimming cost V 0 bases and J 5 bases, with 8 bases left between them. Germline V gene sequence: CDR1 MNHEY, CDR2 SVGAGI. This CDR3 reads CASSYSSANNSPLHF. The CDR3 region has the DNA TGTGCCAGCAGTTACTCTTCGGCCAATAATTCACCCCTCCACTTT.

Comments on this clonotype: Since a much larger clone is just one base distant, this may be a read error. This chain joins TRBV10-3 and TRBJ2-2; TRBD2 aligns across 8 bases. The V gene's germline CDR1 is ENHRY and CDR2 SYGVKD. The CDR3 is 19 amino acids. V shed 5 bases, J shed 1 base, and the junction held 15 bases outside the gene matches. The CDR3 DNA reads as TGTGCCATCAGTTTAGGGGTACTAGCGGAGAGCCTGAACACCGGGGAGCTGTTTTTT. Its translation: CAISLGVLAESLNTGELFF.

This clonotype was seen at least ten times. V is TRBV12-3 or TRBV12-4 and J is TRBJ2-2; D gene ambiguous. V lost 6 bases and J 6 bases, leaving 5 bases between the germline ends. This CDR3 is 11 amino acids long. CDR3 coding DNA: TGTGCCAGCAGGTGGTCCGGGGAGCTGTTTTTT. It yields the protein CASRWSGELFF.

This clonotype was seen ten or more times. The V call is TRBV7-2, the J call TRBJ2-1, with D perhaps matching TRBD1 or TRBD2 (7 bases each). With 5 bases removed from V and 0 bases from J, the gap between germline ends came to 14 bases. The germline V gene has CDR1 SGHTA and CDR2 FQGNSA. This CDR3 is 16 amino acids long. CDR3 sequence: CASSRQGGSSYNEQFF. The CDR3 nucleotides read TGTGCCAGCAGCAGACAGGGCGGGAGCTCCTACAATGAGCAGTTCTTC.

At least ten counts were recorded for this clonotype. The V call is TRBV15, the J call TRBJ2-1; D is possibly TRBD1 or TRBD2 (5 bases each). Trimming pared 7 bases from V and 4 bases from J, leaving 14 bases between. The CDR3 sequence is 14 residues long. Germline-derived CDR1 and CDR2 are LNHNV and YYDKDF (reference sequence). This chain's CDR3 is CATKGDSVYNEQFF. The CDR3 coding sequence is TGTGCCACCAAGGGAGACAGTGTGTACAATGAGCAGTTCTTC.

This clonotype was recorded many times. The chain combines TRBV3-1 with TRBJ2-1; possible D gene TRBD2, 6 bases. V dropped 8 bases and J dropped 3 bases, with 11 bases sitting between them. CDR1 and CDR2 (germline): LGHDT, YNNKEL (reference sequence). The CDR3 sequence is 13 residues long. In DNA form, the CDR3 reads TGTGCCAGCGGAGGGGTAGGCTACAATGAGCAGTTCTTC. Protein sequence: CASGGVGYNEQFF.

This clonotype was counted many times. The chain employs TRBV4-3 and TRBJ2-7; 8 bases line up with TRBD1. CDR1 LGHNA and CDR2 YSLEER come from the germline V gene. V shed 4 bases, J shed 7 bases, and the junction held 6 bases outside the gene matches. This CDR3 has 13 amino acids. CDR3 protein: CASSRATGGEQYF. The CDR3 DNA reads TGCGCCAGCAGCCGGGCAACAGGGGGTGAGCAGTACTTC.

The chain has TRBV5-1 and TRBJ2-5, with 9 bases fitting TRBD1. The CDR3 is made up of 17 amino acids. Per germline, CDR1 SGHRS and CDR2 YFSETQ. Trimming removed 2 bases from V and 4 bases from J; junction bases left unmatched: 12. CDR3 bases: TGCGCCAGCAGCTTTGCCCCCCCCGGGACAGGGACAGAGACCCAGTACTTC. Residues: CASSFAPPGTGTETQYF.

This clonotype was seen ten or more times. The V call is TRBV20-1, the J call TRBJ2-3; no clear D gene. In germline, CDR1 is DFQATT, CDR2 SNEGSKA (reference sequence). The CDR3 spans 15 residues. V shed 1 base and J shed 4 bases, with 15 bases lying between them. The DNA of the CDR3 is TGCAGTGCTAGAGTTAACTCCGGGTGGGCAGATACGCAGTATTTT. It yields the protein CSARVNSGWADTQYF.

This clonotype was counted at least ten times. The V call is TRBV3-1, the J call TRBJ2-1; 8 bases are a match to TRBD2. The CDR3 extends over 15 amino acids. Germline CDR1 LGHDT, CDR2 YNNKEL (reference sequence). Trimming at V came to 1 base and at J to 7 bases, leaving 6 bases not matched to a gene. The CDR3 loop reads CASSQGEIAGNEQFF. CDR3 bases: TGTGCCAGCAGCCAAGGGGAAATAGCGGGAAATGAGCAGTTCTTC.

This clonotype was recorded many times. V usage is TRBV20-1 and J usage is TRBJ2-1; 12 bases align to TRBD2. Trimming cost V 2 bases and J 6 bases; bases outside gene matches: 5. This CDR3 region has 15 residues. CDR1 is DFQATT, CDR2 SNEGSKA, per germline (reference sequence). The CDR3 coding sequence is TGCAGTGCTAGATCTAGCGGGAGGGCCTTCAATGAGCAGTTCTTC. Its translation: CSARSSGRAFNEQFF.

This chain joins TRBV5-1 and TRBJ2-7; TRBD2 is a possible D gene (5 bases). The length of the CDR3 is 18 residues. Germline CDR1 and CDR2: SGHRS and YFSETQ. V dropped 0 bases and J dropped 1 base, with 20 bases sitting between them. This chain's CDR3 is CASSLDYNLDFLSYEQYF. Written as DNA, the CDR3 is TGCGCCAGCAGCTTGGATTATAATTTGGACTTCCTATCCTACGAGCAGTACTTC.

This clonotype was observed many times. V gene TRBV7-9 combines with J gene TRBJ2-1; 8 bases line up with TRBD2. Trimming cost V 6 bases and J 6 bases; bases outside gene matches: 4. The CDR3 runs 13 residues. Germline CDR1 is SEHNR and CDR2 is FQNEAQ (reference sequence). In DNA, the CDR3 is TGTGCCAGCAGTCATACTAGCGGCAATGAGCAGTTCTTC. Translated, it gives CASSHTSGNEQFF.

This clonotype was found many times. The chain uses TRBV12-3 or TRBV12-4 and TRBJ1-1; possible D gene TRBD1, 5 bases. CDR3 length: 14 amino acids. Trimming shortened V by 8 bases and J by 5 bases, and 18 bases separated the two germline ends. This CDR3 reads CASLLGASGTEAFF. The CDR3 DNA sequence: TGTGCCAGCCTCCTCGGGGCGAGTGGGACTGAAGCTTTCTTT.

The chain uses TRBV7-6 and TRBJ2-7; D is unresolved. Trimming shortened V by 1 base and J by 2 bases, and 9 bases separated the two germline ends. CDR3 size: 14 residues. Germline-derived CDR1 and CDR2 are SGHVS and FNYEAQ. CDR3 sequence: CASSLVSNTYEQYF. In nucleotides, the CDR3 is TGTGCCAGCAGCTTAGTCAGTAATACCTACGAGCAGTACTTC.

This clonotype was seen ten or more times. The rearrangement links TRBV5-1 to TRBJ2-5; tentatively, D is TRBD2 (6 bases). Trimming removed 3 bases at V and 6 bases at J, with 15 bases between. CDR3 length: 14 residues. CDR1 SGHRS and CDR2 YFSETQ come from the germline V gene. This CDR3 reads CASSSDYWSQTQYF. The DNA for the CDR3 is TGCGCCAGCAGCTCGGACTATTGGTCCCAGACCCAGTACTTC.

This rearrangement joins TRBV7-2 to TRBJ2-1; a weak D match, TRBD2 (5 bases). This CDR3 contains 13 residues. Germline assignment: CDR1 SGHTA and CDR2 FQGNSA. Deletions cut 3 bases from V and 8 bases from J, with 11 bases between. The CDR3 sequence: CASSFPAVDEQFF. The DNA of the CDR3 is TGTGCCAGCAGCTTCCCAGCGGTGGATGAGCAGTTCTTC.

The J gene is TRBJ2-5, the V gene TRBV11-2, with 7 bases that match TRBD2. J was trimmed by 2 bases and V by 8 bases; bases with no gene match: 14. The CDR3 consists of 16 residues. Looked up from germline, CDR1 is SGHAT and CDR2 is FQNNGV. This CDR3 reads CASGGGRGPLQETQYF. CDR3 nucleotide sequence: TGTGCCAGCGGCGGGGGAAGGGGCCCGCTACAAGAGACCCAGTACTTC.

On this clonotype: Since a much larger clone is just one base distant, this may be a read error. The chain carries TRBV10-1 and TRBJ2-3, with D perhaps matching TRBD2 (5 bases). The CDR3 has 16 residues. Germline V CDR1 and CDR2: WNHNN, SYGVQD (reference sequence). The CDR3 region has the DNA TGCGCCACCAGTGAGACGTTCTCGGGGTGGGCAGATACGCAGTATTTT. Protein product: CATSETFSGWADTQYF.